These 5 T cell receptor beta chains originate from one sample sequenced in a study of identical twins. TCRdb re-derived calls from the 5' RACE reads in MiXCR, one entry per CDR3 protein. The data contain some 560,000 distinct CDR3 sequences, 9% to 10% of them singletons. This sample was shared with a second study, whose subject was yellow fever vaccine responses in identical twins.

Input material: PBMCs. The receptors originated from a woman aged 18-29 years in good health.

This CDR3 reads CASSLQGGETLAKNIQYF. The CDR3 nucleotides read TGCGCCAGCAGTTTACAGGGAGGAGAAACCTTAGCCAAAAACATTCAGTACTTC. V is TRBV23-1 and J is TRBJ2-4, with D perhaps being TRBD1 or TRBD2 (6 bases each). TRBV23-1 has ORF status, its function being uncertain. Trimming took 5 bases from V and 0 from J, leaving 20 bases between them. The CDR3 contains 18 residues.

The rearrangement uses TRBV28 and TRBJ2-7, with 12 bases that match TRBD2. Germline V gene sequence: CDR1 MDHEN, CDR2 SYDVKM. This CDR3 contains 17 residues. The junction had 10 bases not matched to a gene; V was cut back by 5 bases and J by 2 bases. CDR3 in amino acids: CASSLRPGLAGTYEQYF. The CDR3 DNA follows: TGTGCCAGCAGTCTCCGCCCCGGACTAGCGGGAACCTACGAGCAGTACTTC.

The sample holds a few counts of this clonotype. CDR3 coding DNA: TGCAGTGCTAGATCCCGTCGGACTAGCGGGAACACAGATACGCAGTATTTT. This encodes CSARSRRTSGNTDTQYF. The chain employs TRBV20-1 and TRBJ2-3; 12 bases fit TRBD2. The CDR3 contains 17 residues. CDR1 and CDR2 from the germline V gene are DFQATT and SNEGSKA (reference sequence). J was trimmed by 2 bases and V by 2 bases; bases with no gene match: 8.

This clonotype has more than one count but fewer than ten. This rearrangement joins TRBV29-1 to TRBJ2-3, with 12 bases aligning to TRBD2. V lost 3 bases to trimming and J lost 5 bases; unmatched junction nucleotides: 6. This CDR3 contains 15 residues. Germline assignment: CDR1 SQVTM and CDR2 ANQGSEA. CDR3 coding DNA: TGCAGCGTTGACCCACTAGCGGGGGGCATAGATACGCAGTATTTT. Translating it yields CSVDPLAGGIDTQYF.

The chain uses TRBV24-1 and TRBJ1-2; D is uncertain. The V end lost 5 bases, the J end lost 3 bases, and 3 bases lay between the germline ends. The CDR3 runs to 11 residues. From germline, CDR1 is KGHDR and CDR2 SFDVKD. The CDR3 region is CATSGDYGYTF. CDR3 DNA: TGTGCCACCAGTGGGGACTATGGCTACACCTTC.